These T cell receptor beta chains were read from a single sample in a study of blood T cell repertoires in COVID-19. Some clones are missing from TCRdb's copy, which holds only in-frame ones; the method was immunoSEQ multiplex PCR. The sample has a few hundred thousand clones; around 90% are singletons. What was sequenced was peripheral blood. The source is a woman in her twenties or thirties with COVID-19, enrolled during active disease. Both conserved end residues are part of each CDR3. Each record gives: V gene, D gene, clone size, J gene, CDR3 DNA, CDR3 protein. D genes are given only for firm matches. Clone size appears in some rows only: once, few, many, or a class for an expanded clone.

v_call: TRBV27
d_call: -
clone_size: -
j_call: TRBJ1-2
cdr3_nt: TGTGCCAGCAGTTTAGGTCAGGGGTGGGACTATGGCTACACCTTC
cdr3_aa: CASSLGQGWDYGYTF

v_call: TRBV2
d_call: -
clone_size: -
j_call: TRBJ1-6
cdr3_nt: TGTGCCAGCGGTCAGGGGCAGAATTCACCCCTCCACTTT
cdr3_aa: CASGQGQNSPLHF

v_call: TRBV9
d_call: TRBD1
clone_size: -
j_call: TRBJ2-1
cdr3_nt: TGTGCCAGCAGCGGGACAGGGGAGGCCTACAATGAGCAGTTCTTC
cdr3_aa: CASSGTGEAYNEQFF

v_call: TRBV12-3/TRBV12-4
d_call: -
clone_size: -
j_call: TRBJ2-1
cdr3_nt: TGTGCCAGCACGAGATACAATGAGCAGTTCTTC
cdr3_aa: CASTRYNEQFF

v_call: TRBV21-1
d_call: -
clone_size: -
j_call: TRBJ2-7
cdr3_nt: TGTGCCAGCAGCAAACCCTGGCTAGCGGGACCATACGAGCAGTACTTC
cdr3_aa: CASSKPWLAGPYEQYF

v_call: TRBV5-1
d_call: TRBD1
clone_size: -
j_call: TRBJ1-6
cdr3_nt: TGCGCCAGCAGCCGTTCCACAGGGGGAAATTCACCCCTCCACTTT
cdr3_aa: CASSRSTGGNSPLHF

v_call: TRBV7-2
d_call: TRBD1
clone_size: once
j_call: TRBJ2-7
cdr3_nt: TGTGCCAGCAGCCCCGACAGGGGGGGCTACGAGCAGTACTTC
cdr3_aa: CASSPDRGGYEQYF

v_call: TRBV18
d_call: -
clone_size: -
j_call: TRBJ1-2
cdr3_nt: TGTGCCAGCTCAAATATGGACAGATTCTATGGCTACACCTTC
cdr3_aa: CASSNMDRFYGYTF

v_call: TRBV30
d_call: TRBD1
clone_size: -
j_call: TRBJ1-5
cdr3_nt: TGTGCCTGGAGTCCGGGACAGGGAGGATGGCAGCCCCAGCATTTT
cdr3_aa: CAWSPGQGGWQPQHF

v_call: TRBV7-8
d_call: TRBD2
clone_size: once
j_call: TRBJ2-7
cdr3_nt: TGTGCCAGCAGCTTAGCGAGCGGGAGCTCCTACGAGCAGTACTTC
cdr3_aa: CASSLASGSSYEQYF

v_call: TRBV12-3/TRBV12-4
d_call: -
clone_size: few
j_call: TRBJ1-2
cdr3_nt: TGTGCCAGCAGTCCTGGGCAAGGGGTCGGCTACACCTTC
cdr3_aa: CASSPGQGVGYTF

v_call: TRBV27
d_call: TRBD1
clone_size: -
j_call: TRBJ1-4
cdr3_nt: TGTGCCAGCAGTTGGAGGACAGGGGGCTCAGCTAATGAAAAACTGTTTTTT
cdr3_aa: CASSWRTGGSANEKLFF

v_call: TRBV5-1
d_call: -
clone_size: -
j_call: TRBJ1-1
cdr3_nt: TGCGCCAGCAGCTTGGCGGGGGGTTACACTGAAGCTTTCTTT
cdr3_aa: CASSLAGGYTEAFF

v_call: TRBV6-4
d_call: -
clone_size: few
j_call: TRBJ2-2
cdr3_nt: TGTGCCAGCAGTGACGGCGAGAGAGGGAACACCGGGGAGCTGTTTTTT
cdr3_aa: CASSDGERGNTGELFF

v_call: TRBV18
d_call: TRBD2
clone_size: -
j_call: TRBJ2-1
cdr3_nt: TGTGCCAGCTCACCGGCGCGGACTAGCGTGCAAGGTGAGCAGTTCTTC
cdr3_aa: CASSPARTSVQGEQFF

v_call: TRBV5-8
d_call: -
clone_size: -
j_call: TRBJ2-7
cdr3_nt: TGTGCCAGCAGCCCAGATTACGAGCAGTACTTC
cdr3_aa: CASSPDYEQYF

v_call: TRBV9
d_call: TRBD2
clone_size: once
j_call: TRBJ2-7
cdr3_nt: TGTGCCAGCAGCCAAACGATACGGGAGGGTACCTACGAGCAGTACTTC
cdr3_aa: CASSQTIREGTYEQYF

v_call: TRBV27
d_call: TRBD2
clone_size: -
j_call: TRBJ2-1
cdr3_nt: TGTGCCAGCAGTGGACTAGCGGGAGGGGACAATGAGCAGTTCTTC
cdr3_aa: CASSGLAGGDNEQFF

v_call: TRBV27
d_call: -
clone_size: -
j_call: TRBJ1-2
cdr3_nt: TGTGCCAGCAGTGACCTTGGCGGGCGGAACTATGGCTACACCTTC
cdr3_aa: CASSDLGGRNYGYTF

v_call: TRBV20-1
d_call: -
clone_size: -
j_call: TRBJ1-2
cdr3_nt: TGCAGTGCTAGGTGGCAGGATGGCTACACCTTC
cdr3_aa: CSARWQDGYTF

v_call: TRBV19
d_call: -
clone_size: -
j_call: TRBJ2-5
cdr3_nt: TGTGCCACCATCGGGTCAGAGGGGACCCAGTACTTC
cdr3_aa: CATIGSEGTQYF

v_call: TRBV24-1
d_call: -
clone_size: -
j_call: TRBJ1-3
cdr3_nt: TGTGCCACCAGTGAGTATAGTGACAGGGGAAACACCATATATTTT
cdr3_aa: CATSEYSDRGNTIYF

v_call: TRBV2
d_call: -
clone_size: -
j_call: TRBJ2-3
cdr3_nt: TGTGCCAGCAGTGGATTAGTTGGGGCAGGGCCGTTTTTCGCTCGTGGCACAGATACGCAGTATTTT
cdr3_aa: CASSGLVGAGPFFARGTDTQYF

v_call: TRBV12-3/TRBV12-4
d_call: -
clone_size: -
j_call: TRBJ2-3
cdr3_nt: TGTGCCAGTCGGACAGACTCCACAGATACGCAGTATTTT
cdr3_aa: CASRTDSTDTQYF